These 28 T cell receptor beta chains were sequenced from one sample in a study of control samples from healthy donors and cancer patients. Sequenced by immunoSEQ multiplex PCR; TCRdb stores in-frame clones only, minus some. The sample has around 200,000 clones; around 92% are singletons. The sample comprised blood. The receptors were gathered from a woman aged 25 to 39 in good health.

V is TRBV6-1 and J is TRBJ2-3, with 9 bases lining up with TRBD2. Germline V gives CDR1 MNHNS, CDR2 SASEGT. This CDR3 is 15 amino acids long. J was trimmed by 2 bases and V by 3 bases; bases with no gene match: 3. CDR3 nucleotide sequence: TGTGCCAGCAGTGACCTAGCGGGAACCACAGATACGCAGTATTTT. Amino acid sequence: CASSDLAGTTDTQYF.

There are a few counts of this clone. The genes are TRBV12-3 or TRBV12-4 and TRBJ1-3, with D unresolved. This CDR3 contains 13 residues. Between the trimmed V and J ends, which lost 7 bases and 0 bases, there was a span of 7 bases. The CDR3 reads CASTPRSGNTIYF. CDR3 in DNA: TGTGCCAGCACCCCCCGCTCTGGAAACACCATATATTTT.

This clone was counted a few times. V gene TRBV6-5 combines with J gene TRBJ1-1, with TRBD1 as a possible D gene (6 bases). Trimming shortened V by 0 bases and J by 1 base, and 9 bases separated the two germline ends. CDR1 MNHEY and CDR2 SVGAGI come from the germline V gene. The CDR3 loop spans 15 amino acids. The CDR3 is CASSYSIQGNTEAFF. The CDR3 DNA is TGTGCCAGCAGTTACTCGATACAGGGGAACACTGAAGCTTTCTTT.

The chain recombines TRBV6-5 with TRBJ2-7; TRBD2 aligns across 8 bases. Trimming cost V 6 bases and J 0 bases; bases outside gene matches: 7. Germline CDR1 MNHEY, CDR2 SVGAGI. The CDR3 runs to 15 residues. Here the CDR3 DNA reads TGTGCCAGCAGCCCAAGCGGGGGAAGCTCCTACGAGCAGTACTTC. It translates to CASSPSGGSSYEQYF.

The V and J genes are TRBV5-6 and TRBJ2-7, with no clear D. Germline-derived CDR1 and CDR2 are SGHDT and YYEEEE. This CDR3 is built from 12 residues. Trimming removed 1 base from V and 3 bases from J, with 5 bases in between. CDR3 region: CASSLTDYEQYF. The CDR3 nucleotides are TGTGCCAGCAGCTTGACAGACTACGAGCAGTACTTC.

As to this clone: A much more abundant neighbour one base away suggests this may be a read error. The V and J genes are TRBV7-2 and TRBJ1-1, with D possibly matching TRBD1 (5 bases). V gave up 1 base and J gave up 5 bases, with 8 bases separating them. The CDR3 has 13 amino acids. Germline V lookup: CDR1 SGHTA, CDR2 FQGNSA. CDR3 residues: CASSLGGWTEAFF. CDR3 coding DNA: TGTGCCAGCAGCTTAGGGGGGTGGACTGAAGCTTTCTTT.

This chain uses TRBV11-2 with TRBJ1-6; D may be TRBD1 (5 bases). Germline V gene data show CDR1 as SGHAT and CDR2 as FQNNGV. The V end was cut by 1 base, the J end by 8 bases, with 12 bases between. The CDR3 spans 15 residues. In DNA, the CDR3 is TGTGCCAGCAGCTTAGGGGCCAGGGCAGATTCACCCCTCCACTTT. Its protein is CASSLGARADSPLHF.

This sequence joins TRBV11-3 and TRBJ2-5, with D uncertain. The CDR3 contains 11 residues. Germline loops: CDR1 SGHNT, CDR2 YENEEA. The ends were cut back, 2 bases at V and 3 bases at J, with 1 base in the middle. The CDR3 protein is CASSLKETQYF. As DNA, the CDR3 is TGTGCCAGCAGCTTAAAAGAGACCCAGTACTTC.

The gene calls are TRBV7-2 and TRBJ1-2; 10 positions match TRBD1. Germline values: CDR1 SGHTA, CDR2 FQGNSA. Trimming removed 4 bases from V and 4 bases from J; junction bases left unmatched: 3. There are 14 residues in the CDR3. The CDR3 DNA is TGTGCCAGCAGCTACGGACAGGGGGTCTATGGCTACACCTTC. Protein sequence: CASSYGQGVYGYTF. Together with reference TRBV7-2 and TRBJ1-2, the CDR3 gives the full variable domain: GAGVSQSPSNKVTEKGKDVELRCDPISGHTALYWYRQSLGQGLEFLIYFQGNSAPDKSGLPSDRFSAERTGGSVSTLTIQRTQQEDSAVYLCASSYGQGVYGYTFGSGTRLTVV.

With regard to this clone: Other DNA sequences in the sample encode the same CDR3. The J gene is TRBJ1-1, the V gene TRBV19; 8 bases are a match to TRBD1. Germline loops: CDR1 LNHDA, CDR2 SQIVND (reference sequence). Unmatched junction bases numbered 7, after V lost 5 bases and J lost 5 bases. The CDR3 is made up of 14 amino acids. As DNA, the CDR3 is TGTGCCAGTAGTGACGACAGGGGAAGTACTGAAGCTTTCTTT. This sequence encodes CASSDDRGSTEAFF.

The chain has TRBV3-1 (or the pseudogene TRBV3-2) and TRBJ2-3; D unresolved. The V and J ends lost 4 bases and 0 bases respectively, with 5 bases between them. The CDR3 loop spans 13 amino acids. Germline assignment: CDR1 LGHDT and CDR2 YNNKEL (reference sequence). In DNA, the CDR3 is TGTGCCAGCAGCCTGACTAGCACAGATACGCAGTATTTT. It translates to CASSLTSTDTQYF.

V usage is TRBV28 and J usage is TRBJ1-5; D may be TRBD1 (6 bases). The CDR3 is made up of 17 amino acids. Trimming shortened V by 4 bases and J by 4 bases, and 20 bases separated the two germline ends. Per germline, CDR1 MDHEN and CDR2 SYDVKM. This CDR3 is CASSSDSRTYPNQPQHF. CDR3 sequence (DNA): TGTGCCAGCAGTTCGGACAGCCGAACCTATCCTAATCAGCCCCAGCATTTT. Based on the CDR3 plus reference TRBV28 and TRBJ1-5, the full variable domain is DVKVTQSSRYLVKRTGEKVFLECVQDMDHENMFWYRQDPGLGLRLIYFSYDVKMKEKGDIPEGYSVSREKKERFSLILESASTNQTSMYLCASSSDSRTYPNQPQHFGDGTRLSIL.

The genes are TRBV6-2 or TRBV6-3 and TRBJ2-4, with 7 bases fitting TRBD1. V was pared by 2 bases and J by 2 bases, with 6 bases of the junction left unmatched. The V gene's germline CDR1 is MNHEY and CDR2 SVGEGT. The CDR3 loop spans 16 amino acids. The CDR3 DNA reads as TGTGCCAGCAGTTACGGGACAGACGGTTCCAAAAACATTCAGTACTTC. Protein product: CASSYGTDGSKNIQYF.

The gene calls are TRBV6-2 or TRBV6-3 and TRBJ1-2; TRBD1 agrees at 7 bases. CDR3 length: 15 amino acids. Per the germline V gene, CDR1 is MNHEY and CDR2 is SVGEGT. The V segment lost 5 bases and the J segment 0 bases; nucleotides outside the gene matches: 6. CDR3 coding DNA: TGTGCCAGCAGTCAGACCGGGACAGCTAACTATGGCTACACCTTC. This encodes CASSQTGTANYGYTF.

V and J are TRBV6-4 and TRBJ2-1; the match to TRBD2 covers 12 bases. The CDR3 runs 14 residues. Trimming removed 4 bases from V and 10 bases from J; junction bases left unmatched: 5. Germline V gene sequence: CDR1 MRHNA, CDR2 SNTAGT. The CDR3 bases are TGTGCCAGCAGTGGACTAGCGGGAGCGGAAGAGCAGTTCTTC. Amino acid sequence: CASSGLAGAEEQFF.

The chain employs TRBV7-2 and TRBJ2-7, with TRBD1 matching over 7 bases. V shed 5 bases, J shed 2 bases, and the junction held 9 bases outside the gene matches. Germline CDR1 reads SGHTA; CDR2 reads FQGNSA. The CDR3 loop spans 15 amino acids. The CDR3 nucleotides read TGTGCCAGCAGCCCCCGGACAGGAGCTACCTACGAGCAGTACTTC. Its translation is CASSPRTGATYEQYF. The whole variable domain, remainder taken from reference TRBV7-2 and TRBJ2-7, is GAGVSQSPSNKVTEKGKDVELRCDPISGHTALYWYRQSLGQGLEFLIYFQGNSAPDKSGLPSDRFSAERTGGSVSTLTIQRTQQEDSAVYLCASSPRTGATYEQYFGPGTRLTVT.

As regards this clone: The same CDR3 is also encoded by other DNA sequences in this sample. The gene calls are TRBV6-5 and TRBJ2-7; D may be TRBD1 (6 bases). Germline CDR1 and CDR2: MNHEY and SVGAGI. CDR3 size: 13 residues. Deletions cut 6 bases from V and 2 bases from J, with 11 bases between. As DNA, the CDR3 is TGTGCCAGCAGCCCCCCAGGGGCCTACGAGCAGTACTTC. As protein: CASSPPGAYEQYF.

The CDR3 is CASRDRIQETQYF. CDR3 DNA: TGTGCCAGCAGGGACCGTATCCAAGAGACCCAGTACTTC. The chain joins TRBV6-5 to TRBJ2-5; D call uncertain. The CDR3 spans 13 residues. V was shortened by 6 bases and J by 1 base, with 9 bases between the two germline ends. Germline assignment: CDR1 MNHEY and CDR2 SVGAGI.

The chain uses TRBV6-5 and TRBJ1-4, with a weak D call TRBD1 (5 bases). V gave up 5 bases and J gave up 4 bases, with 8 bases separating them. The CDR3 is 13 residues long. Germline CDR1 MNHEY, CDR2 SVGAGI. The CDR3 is CASSPQGNEKLFF. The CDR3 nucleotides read TGTGCCAGCAGTCCCCAGGGTAATGAAAAACTGTTTTTT.

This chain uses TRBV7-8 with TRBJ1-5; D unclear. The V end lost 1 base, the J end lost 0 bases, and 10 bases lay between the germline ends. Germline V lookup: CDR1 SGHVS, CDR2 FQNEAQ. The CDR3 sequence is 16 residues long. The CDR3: CASSLEGVTSNQPQHF. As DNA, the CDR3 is TGTGCCAGCAGCTTAGAGGGCGTAACTAGCAATCAGCCCCAGCATTTT.

The CDR3 region is CASRGGSYNSPLHF. CDR3 coding DNA: TGCGCCAGCCGGGGCGGCTCCTATAATTCACCCCTCCACTTT. This chain connects TRBV5-1 to TRBJ1-6, with D tentatively TRBD1 (5 bases). Trimming shortened V by 7 bases and J by 0 bases, and 8 bases separated the two germline ends. The CDR3 length is 14 residues. Germline CDR1 reads SGHRS; CDR2 reads YFSETQ.

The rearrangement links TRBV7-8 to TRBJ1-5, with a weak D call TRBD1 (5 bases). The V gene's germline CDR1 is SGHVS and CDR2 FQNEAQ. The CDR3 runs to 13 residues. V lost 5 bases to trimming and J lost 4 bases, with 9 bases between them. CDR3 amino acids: CASSEHRNQPQHF. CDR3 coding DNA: TGTGCCAGCAGCGAACACAGGAATCAGCCCCAGCATTTT.

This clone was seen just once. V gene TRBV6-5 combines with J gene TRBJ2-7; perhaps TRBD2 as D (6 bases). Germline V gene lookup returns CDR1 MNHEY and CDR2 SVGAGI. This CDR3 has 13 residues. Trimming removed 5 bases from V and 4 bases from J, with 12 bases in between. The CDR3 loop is CASSRAGGYEQYF. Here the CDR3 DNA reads TGTGCCAGCAGTCGAGCTGGGGGGTACGAGCAGTACTTC.

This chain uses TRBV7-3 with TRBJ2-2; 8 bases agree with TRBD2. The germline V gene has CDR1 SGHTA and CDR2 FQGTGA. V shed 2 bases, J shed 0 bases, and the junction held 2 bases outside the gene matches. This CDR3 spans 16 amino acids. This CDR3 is CASSLSGGANTGELFF. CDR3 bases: TGTGCCAGCAGCTTATCCGGGGGGGCGAACACCGGGGAGCTGTTTTTT.

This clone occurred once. CDR3 protein: CASRRQAAYGYTF. In DNA form, the CDR3 reads TGTGCCAGCAGAAGACAGGCCGCCTATGGCTACACCTTC. This rearrangement joins TRBV2 to TRBJ1-2, with D maybe TRBD1 (6 bases). V shed 6 bases and J shed 4 bases, with 12 bases lying between them. CDR1 is SNHLY, CDR2 FYNNEI, per germline. The CDR3 spans 13 residues.

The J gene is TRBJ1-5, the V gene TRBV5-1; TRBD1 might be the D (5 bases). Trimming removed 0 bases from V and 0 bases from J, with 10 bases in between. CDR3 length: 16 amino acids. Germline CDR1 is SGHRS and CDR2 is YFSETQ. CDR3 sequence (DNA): TGCGCCAGCAGCTTGGGACAGCCATATAGCAATCAGCCCCAGCATTTT. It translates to CASSLGQPYSNQPQHF.

CDR3 bases: TGTGCCAGCAGCTTAGTCCAGCTTAATGAAAAACTGTTTTTT. Its translation: CASSLVQLNEKLFF. The V gene is TRBV7-9, the J gene TRBJ1-4, with no clear D. Germline values: CDR1 SEHNR, CDR2 FQNEAQ (reference sequence). Trimming removed 1 base from V and 4 bases from J, with 7 bases in between. CDR3 length: 14 amino acids.

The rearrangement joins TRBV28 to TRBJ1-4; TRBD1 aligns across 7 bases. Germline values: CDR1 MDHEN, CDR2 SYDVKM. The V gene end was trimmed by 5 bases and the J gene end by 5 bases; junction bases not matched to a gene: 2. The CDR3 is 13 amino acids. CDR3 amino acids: CASSLDRNEKLFF. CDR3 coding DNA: TGTGCCAGCAGTCTGGACAGGAATGAAAAACTGTTTTTT.